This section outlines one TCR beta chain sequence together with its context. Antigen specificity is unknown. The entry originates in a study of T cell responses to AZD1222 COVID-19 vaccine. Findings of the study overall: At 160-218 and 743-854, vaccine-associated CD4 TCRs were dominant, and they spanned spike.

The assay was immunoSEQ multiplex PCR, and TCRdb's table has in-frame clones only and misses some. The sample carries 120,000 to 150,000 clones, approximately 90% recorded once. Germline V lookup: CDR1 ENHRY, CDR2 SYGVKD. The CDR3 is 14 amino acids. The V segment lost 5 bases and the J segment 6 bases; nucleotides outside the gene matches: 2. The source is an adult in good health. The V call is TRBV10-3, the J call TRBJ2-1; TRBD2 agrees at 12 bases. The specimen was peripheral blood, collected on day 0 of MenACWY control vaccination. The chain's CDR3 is CAISRLAGVNEQFF. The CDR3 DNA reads TGTGCCATCAGTCGACTAGCGGGAGTCAATGAGCAGTTCTTC.